These T cell receptor beta chains were read from a single sample in a study of cytomegalovirus exposure and HLA in healthy donors. Generated by immunoSEQ multiplex PCR, the TCRdb table keeps only in-frame clones and is missing some. Here the sample spans about 120,000 clones, about four fifths being singletons. Sequenced: PBMCs. The receptors stem from a female donor in good health and CMV-seropositive. Both conserved end residues are part of each CDR3. The D gene is left open where the match is weak. Clone size, where shown, is once, few, many, or a class for clones that have expanded.

d_call,clone_size,j_call,v_call,cdr3_aa,cdr3_nt
TRBD1,NA,TRBJ2-7,TRBV11-2,CATSGQGAYEQYF,TGTGCCACCTCCGGCCAGGGGGCATACGAGCAGTACTTC
TRBD1,NA,TRBJ2-3,TRBV27,CASMARMDRAVLDTQYF,TGTGCCAGCATGGCTAGAATGGACAGGGCGGTGTTAGATACGCAGTATTTT
TRBD2,NA,TRBJ2-5,TRBV5-5,CASSLATSEWETQYF,TGTGCCAGCAGCTTAGCGACTAGCGAGTGGGAGACCCAGTACTTC
NA,NA,TRBJ2-2,TRBV5-1,CASSPGTNTGELFF,TGCGCCAGCAGCCCCGGGACGAACACCGGGGAGCTGTTTTTT
NA,NA,TRBJ2-3,TRBV4-3,CASSQDLSGTDTQYF,TGCGCCAGCAGCCAAGATCTCAGCGGCACAGATACGCAGTATTTT
NA,NA,TRBJ2-7,TRBV10-3,CAISESVAVSYEQYF,TGTGCCATCAGTGAGTCGGTGGCAGTCTCCTACGAGCAGTACTTC
NA,few,TRBJ2-1,TRBV12-5,CASGLGQGFQTRNEQFF,TGTGCTAGTGGTTTGGGGCAGGGGTTTCAAACGCGCAATGAGCAGTTCTTC
NA,NA,TRBJ1-6,TRBV2,CASRRSATDNSPLHF,TGTGCCAGCAGGCGGTCGGCGACAGATAATTCACCCCTCCACTTT
NA,few,TRBJ1-1,TRBV5-4,CASSLTTVMNTEAFF,TGTGCCAGCAGCTTAACGACAGTCATGAACACTGAAGCTTTCTTT
NA,NA,TRBJ1-1,TRBV29-1,CSADTYTEAFF,TGCAGCGCCGACACTTACACTGAAGCTTTCTTT